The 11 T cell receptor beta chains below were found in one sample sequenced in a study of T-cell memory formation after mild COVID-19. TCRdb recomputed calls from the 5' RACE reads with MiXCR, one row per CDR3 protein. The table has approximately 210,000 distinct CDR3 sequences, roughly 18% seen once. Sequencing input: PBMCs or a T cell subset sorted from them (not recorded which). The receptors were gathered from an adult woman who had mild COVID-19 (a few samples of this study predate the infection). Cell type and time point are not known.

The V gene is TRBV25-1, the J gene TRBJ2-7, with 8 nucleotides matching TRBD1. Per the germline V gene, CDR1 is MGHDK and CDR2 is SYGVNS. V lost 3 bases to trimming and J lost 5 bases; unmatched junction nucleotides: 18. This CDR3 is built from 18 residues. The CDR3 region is CASSERRPGTGTRDEQYF. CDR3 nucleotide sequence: TGTGCCAGCAGTGAGCGAAGACCAGGGACAGGTACTCGGGACGAGCAGTACTTC.

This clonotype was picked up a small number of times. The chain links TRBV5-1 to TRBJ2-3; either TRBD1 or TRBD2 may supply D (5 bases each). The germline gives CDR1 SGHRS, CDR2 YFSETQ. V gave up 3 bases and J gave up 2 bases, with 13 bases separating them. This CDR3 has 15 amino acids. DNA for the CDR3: TGCGCCAGCAGCTCCCTCGGGACCTTCACAGATACGCAGTATTTT. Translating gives CASSSLGTFTDTQYF.

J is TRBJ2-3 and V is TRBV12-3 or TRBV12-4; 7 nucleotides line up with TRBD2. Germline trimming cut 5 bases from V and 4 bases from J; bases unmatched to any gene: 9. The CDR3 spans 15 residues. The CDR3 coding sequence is TGTGCCAGCAGTCCACTCGCGACTAGCCCAGATACGCAGTATTTT. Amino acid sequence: CASSPLATSPDTQYF.

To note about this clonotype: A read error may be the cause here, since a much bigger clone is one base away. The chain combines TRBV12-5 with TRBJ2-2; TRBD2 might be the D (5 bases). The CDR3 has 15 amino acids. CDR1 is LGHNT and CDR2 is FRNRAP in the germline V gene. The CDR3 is CASGLGPMNTGELLF. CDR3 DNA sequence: TGTGCTAGTGGTTTGGGACCCATGAACACCGGGGAGCTGTTATTT.

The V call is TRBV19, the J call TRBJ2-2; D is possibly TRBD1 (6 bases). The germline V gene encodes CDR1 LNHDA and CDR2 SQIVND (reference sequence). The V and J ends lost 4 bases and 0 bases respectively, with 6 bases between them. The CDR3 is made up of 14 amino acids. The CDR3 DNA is TGTGCCAGTAGTAAGGGGGCGAACACCGGGGAGCTGTTTTTT. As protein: CASSKGANTGELFF.

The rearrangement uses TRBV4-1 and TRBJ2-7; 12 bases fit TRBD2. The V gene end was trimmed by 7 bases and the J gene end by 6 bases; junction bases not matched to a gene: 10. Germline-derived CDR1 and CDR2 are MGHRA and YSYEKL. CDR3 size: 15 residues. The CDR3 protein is CASTRTSGEGSEQYF. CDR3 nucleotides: TGCGCCAGCACCCGGACTAGCGGGGAAGGCAGCGAGCAGTACTTC.

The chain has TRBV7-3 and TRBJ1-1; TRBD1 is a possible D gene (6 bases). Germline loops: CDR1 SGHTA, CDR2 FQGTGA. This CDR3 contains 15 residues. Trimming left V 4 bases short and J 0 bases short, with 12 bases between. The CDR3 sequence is CASSYLDRMNTEAFF. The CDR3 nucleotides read TGTGCCAGCAGCTACCTTGACAGGATGAACACTGAAGCTTTCTTT.

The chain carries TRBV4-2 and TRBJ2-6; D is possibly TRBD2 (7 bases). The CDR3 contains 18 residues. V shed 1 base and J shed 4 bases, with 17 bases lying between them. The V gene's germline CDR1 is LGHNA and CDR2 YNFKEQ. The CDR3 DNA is TGTGCCAGCAGCCAAGGAGGCGAACGGGGGGCCGGGGCCAACGTCCTGACTTTC. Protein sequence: CASSQGGERGAGANVLTF.

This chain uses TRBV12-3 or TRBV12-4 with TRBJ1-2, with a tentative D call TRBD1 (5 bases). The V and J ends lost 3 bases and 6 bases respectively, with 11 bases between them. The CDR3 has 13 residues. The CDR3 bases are TGTGCCAGCAGTTTGGGACCGCGGAATGGCTACACCTTC. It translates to CASSLGPRNGYTF.

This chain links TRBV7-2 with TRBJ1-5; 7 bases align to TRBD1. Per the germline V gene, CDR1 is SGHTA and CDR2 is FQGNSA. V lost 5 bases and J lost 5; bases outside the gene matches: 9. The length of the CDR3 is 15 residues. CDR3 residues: CASSLQGLGYQPQHF. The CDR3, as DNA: TGTGCCAGCAGCCTACAGGGGCTTGGATATCAGCCCCAGCATTTT.

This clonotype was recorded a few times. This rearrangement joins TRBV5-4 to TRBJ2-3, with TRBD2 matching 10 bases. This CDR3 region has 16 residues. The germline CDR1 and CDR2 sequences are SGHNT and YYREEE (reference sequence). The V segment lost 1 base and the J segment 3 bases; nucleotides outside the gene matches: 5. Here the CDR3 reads CASSLKSGGGTDTQYF. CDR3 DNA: TGTGCCAGCAGCTTGAAGAGCGGGGGGGGTACAGATACGCAGTATTTT.